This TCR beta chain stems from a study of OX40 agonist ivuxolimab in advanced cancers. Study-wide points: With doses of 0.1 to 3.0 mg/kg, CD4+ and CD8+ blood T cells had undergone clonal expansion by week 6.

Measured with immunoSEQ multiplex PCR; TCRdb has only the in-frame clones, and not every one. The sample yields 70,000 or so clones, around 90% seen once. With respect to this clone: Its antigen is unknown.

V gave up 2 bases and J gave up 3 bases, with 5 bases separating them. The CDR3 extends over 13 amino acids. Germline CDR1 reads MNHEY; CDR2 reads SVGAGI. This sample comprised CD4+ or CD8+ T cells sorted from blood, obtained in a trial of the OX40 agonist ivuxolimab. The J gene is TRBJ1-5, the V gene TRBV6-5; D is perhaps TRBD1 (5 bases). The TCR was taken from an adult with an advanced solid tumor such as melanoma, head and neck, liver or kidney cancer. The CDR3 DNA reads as TGTGCCAGCAGTTACGGGACCAATCAGCCCCAGCATTTT. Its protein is CASSYGTNQPQHF.